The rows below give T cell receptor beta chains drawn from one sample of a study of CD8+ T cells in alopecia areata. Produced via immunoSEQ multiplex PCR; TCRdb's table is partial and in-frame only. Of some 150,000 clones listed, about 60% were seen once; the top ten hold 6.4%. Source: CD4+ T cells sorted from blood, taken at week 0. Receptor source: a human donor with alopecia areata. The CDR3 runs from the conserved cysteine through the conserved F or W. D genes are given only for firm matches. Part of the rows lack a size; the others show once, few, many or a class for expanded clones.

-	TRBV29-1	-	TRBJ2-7	TGCAGCGTTGTGTGGGCAGGGGCTGGGTACGAGCAGTACTTC	CSVVWAGAGYEQYF
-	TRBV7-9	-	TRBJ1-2	TGTGCCAGCAGCTTAGATCTCCTGGGGGGCTACACCTTC	CASSLDLLGGYTF
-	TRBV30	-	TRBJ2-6	TGTGCCTGGGGGGAGGACCCCGCTGGGGCCAACGTCCTGACTTTC	CAWGEDPAGANVLTF
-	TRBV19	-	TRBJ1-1	TGTGCCAGTAGTATCTCGGGACCCAGGCGGACTGAAGCTTTCTTT	CASSISGPRRTEAFF
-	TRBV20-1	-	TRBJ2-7	TGCAGTGCTAACAGTGGATACGAGCAGTACTTC	CSANSGYEQYF
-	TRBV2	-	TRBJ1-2	TGTGCCAGCAATCCAGTGCCTATGGTTGGCTACACCTTC	CASNPVPMVGYTF
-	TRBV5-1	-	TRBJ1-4	TGCGCCAGCAGCTTGGCCGGGAGATCCAGCATGTTTTTT	CASSLAGRSSMFF
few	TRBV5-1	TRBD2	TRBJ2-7	TGCGCCAGCAGCTCCTCTAGCGGGGGGACATTTTACGAGCAGTACTTC	CASSSSSGGTFYEQYF
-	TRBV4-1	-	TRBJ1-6	TGCGCCAGCAGCCAAGTACAGTTTAATTCACCCCTCCACTTT	CASSQVQFNSPLHF
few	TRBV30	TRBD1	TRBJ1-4	TGTGCCTGGAGTGTTGGACAGGGGAATGAAAAACTGTTTTTT	CAWSVGQGNEKLFF
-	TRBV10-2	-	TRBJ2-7	TGCGCCAGCAGTGAGGCGTCCCTCAGGGTGTACGAGCAGTACTTC	CASSEASLRVYEQYF
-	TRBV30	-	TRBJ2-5	TGTGCCTGGACGTCGCGTGAGACCCAGTACTTC	CAWTSRETQYF
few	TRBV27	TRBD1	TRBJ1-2	TGTGCCAGCAGTTTGCCTTTAGGACAGGGCGGGAGCTACACCTTC	CASSLPLGQGGSYTF
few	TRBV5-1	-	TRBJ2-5	TGCGCCAGCAGTGTACAGGGACAAGAGACCCAGTACTTC	CASSVQGQETQYF
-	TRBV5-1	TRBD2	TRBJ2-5	TGCGCCAGCAGTGGACTAGCGGGCGAGACCCAGTACTTC	CASSGLAGETQYF
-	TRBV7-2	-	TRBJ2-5	TGTGCCAGCAGCCAGAATCAGGGGTGGACGGAGACCCAGTACTTC	CASSQNQGWTETQYF
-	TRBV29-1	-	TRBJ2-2	TGCAGCCTCCAGGGTTACACCGGGGAGCTGTTTTTT	CSLQGYTGELFF
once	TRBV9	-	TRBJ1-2	TGTGCCAGCAGCGTAGGAAGGGACGGAAAAGCTTATGGCTACACCTTC	CASSVGRDGKAYGYTF
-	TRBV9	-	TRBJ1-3	TGTGCCAGCAGCGCCAACTCGGATGCCACCATATATTTT	CASSANSDATIYF
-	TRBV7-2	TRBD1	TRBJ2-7	TGTGCCAGCACCCAACAGGACAGGGGCTACGAGCAGTACTTC	CASTQQDRGYEQYF
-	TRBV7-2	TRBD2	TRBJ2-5	TGTGCCAGCAGCTCAGGGGGACTAGCGGGGGGCCGGGGGGAGACCCAGTACTTC	CASSSGGLAGGRGETQYF
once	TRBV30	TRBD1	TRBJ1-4	TGTGCCTGGAGTCGACGGACGGGGACAGAACTGTTTTTT	CAWSRRTGTELFF
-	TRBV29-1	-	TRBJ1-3	TGCAGCGTCGATCAGGGTATGGCTGGAAACACCATATATTTT	CSVDQGMAGNTIYF
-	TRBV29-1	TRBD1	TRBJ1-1	TGCAGCGTCGATCGGACAGGGTGGCTGAACACTGAAGCTTTCTTT	CSVDRTGWLNTEAFF
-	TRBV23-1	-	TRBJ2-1	TGCGCCAGCAGTTGTGCAAGCTCCTACAATGAGCAGTTCTTC	CASSCASSYNEQFF
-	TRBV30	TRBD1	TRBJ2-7	TGTGCCTCTAAGACAGGGGGTAGGTCCTACGAGCAGTACTTC	CASKTGGRSYEQYF
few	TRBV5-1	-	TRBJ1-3	TGCGCCAGCCGGAGGACGGACGGAAACACCATATATTTT	CASRRTDGNTIYF
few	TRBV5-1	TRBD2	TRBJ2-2	TGCGCCAGCAGCCCCGGACTAGTGAACACCGGGGAGCTGTTTTTT	CASSPGLVNTGELFF
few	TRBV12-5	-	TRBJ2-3	TGTGCTAGTGGTCGAACCGGCACAGATACGCAGTATTTT	CASGRTGTDTQYF
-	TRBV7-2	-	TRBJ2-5	TGTGCCAGCAGCTCCCCAGGGTCCGAGACCCAGTACTTC	CASSSPGSETQYF
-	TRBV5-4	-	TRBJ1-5	TGTGCCAGCAGCTTGGATGAGGGAGGGTCCCAGCATTTT	CASSLDEGGSQHF
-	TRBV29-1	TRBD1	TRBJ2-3	TGCAGCGTAAAGCCGACAGGGGGCGGCACAGATACGCAGTATTTT	CSVKPTGGGTDTQYF
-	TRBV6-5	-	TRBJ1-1	TGTGCCAGCAGTTTTTCCGCGAATATGAACACTGAAGCTTTCTTT	CASSFSANMNTEAFF
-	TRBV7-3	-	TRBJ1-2	TGTGCCAGCAGCTCACTGGGGTTTGACTATGGCTACACCTTC	CASSSLGFDYGYTF
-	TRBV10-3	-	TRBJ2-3	TGTGCCATCAGTGAGTCGACAGATACGCAGTATTTT	CAISESTDTQYF
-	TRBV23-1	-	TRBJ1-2	TGCGCCAGCAGTCAACACCCGCCCGGAGAAGCGGTCCGTGGCTACACCTTC	CASSQHPPGEAVRGYTF
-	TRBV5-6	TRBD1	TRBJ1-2	TGTGCCAGCAGCGTCGACAGGGGGCACGGCTACACCTTC	CASSVDRGHGYTF
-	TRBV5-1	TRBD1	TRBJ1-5	TGCGCCAGCAGCCTCCGACAGGGGGGTCAGCCCCAGCATTTT	CASSLRQGGQPQHF
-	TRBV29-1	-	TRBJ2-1	TGCAGCGTTGATGGCAGGGCAGACAATGAGCAGTTCTTC	CSVDGRADNEQFF
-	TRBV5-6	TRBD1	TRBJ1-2	TGTGCCAGCAGCGAGGACAGGGGCCATGGCTACACCTTC	CASSEDRGHGYTF
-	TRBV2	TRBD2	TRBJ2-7	TGTGCCAGCAGAGGGACTAGCGGGGGGTACGAGCAGTACTTC	CASRGTSGGYEQYF
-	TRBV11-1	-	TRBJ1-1	TGTGCCAGCAGCCTTAAGAGCGACACTGAAGCTTTCTTT	CASSLKSDTEAFF
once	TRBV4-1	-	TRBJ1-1	TGCGCCAGCAGCCAAAGGGCTAACACTGAAGCTTTCTTT	CASSQRANTEAFF
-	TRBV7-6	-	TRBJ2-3	TGTGCCAGCAGCCAGCAGGGGGGTGATACGCAGTATTTT	CASSQQGGDTQYF
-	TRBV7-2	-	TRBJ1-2	TGTGCCAGCAGCTTTGTGAGGGATTATGGCTACACCTTC	CASSFVRDYGYTF
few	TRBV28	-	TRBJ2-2	TGTGCCAGCATCCCAACTCCCACCGGGGAGCTGTTTTTT	CASIPTPTGELFF
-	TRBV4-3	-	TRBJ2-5	TGCGCCAGCAGCCAAGGTTTCGGGAAGTCCGAGACCCAGTACTTC	CASSQGFGKSETQYF
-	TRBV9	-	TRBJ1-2	TGTGCCAGCAGCGGAGACAGCACGCTTAACTATGGCTACACCTTC	CASSGDSTLNYGYTF
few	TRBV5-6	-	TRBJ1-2	TGTGCCAGCAGCTTGCCGCGGCAGGCGCATGGCTACACCTTC	CASSLPRQAHGYTF
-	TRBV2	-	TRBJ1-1	TGTGCCAGCAGAGTACAGGGTGAAGCTTTCTTT	CASRVQGEAFF
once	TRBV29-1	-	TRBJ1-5	TGCAGCGTCCAACAGGGAGGAGGGCAGCCCCAGCATTTT	CSVQQGGGQPQHF
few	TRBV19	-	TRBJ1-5	TGTGCCAGTAGTATAGGTGGGGGAAAACGACAGCCCCAGCATTTT	CASSIGGGKRQPQHF
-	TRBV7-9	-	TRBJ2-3	TGTGCCAGCAGCCCCGCACCTGGGGATACGCAGTATTTT	CASSPAPGDTQYF
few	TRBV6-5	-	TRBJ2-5	TGTGCCAGCACCAACGCAGCGACGCGAGAGACCCAGTACTTC	CASTNAATRETQYF